The rows below give T cell receptor beta chains drawn from one sample of a study of blood T cell repertoires in COVID-19. Profiled with immunoSEQ multiplex PCR; TCRdb holds only in-frame clones, not every one. The repertoire holds 150,000 to 200,000 clones, with about 90% as singletons. The sequencing input was peripheral blood. The receptors here all came from a young man with COVID-19, enrolled during active disease. Each CDR3 is given with its conserved first and last residue. D genes are given only for firm matches. Rows may omit the clone size; those that give it use once, few, many or a size class.

V,J,size,D,DNA,CDR3
TRBV24-1,TRBJ2-3,NA,TRBD2,TGTGCCACCACCGAAAGCGGGAGGTCAGATACGCAGTATTTT,CATTESGRSDTQYF
TRBV18,TRBJ2-1,once,TRBD2,TGTGCCAGCTCACCAAAACTAACTAGCGGGGGCTATGAGCAGTTCTTC,CASSPKLTSGGYEQFF
TRBV15,TRBJ2-5,NA,NA,TGTGCCACCTCCCTTCTAGCGAGAGGTGAAGAGACCCAGTACTTC,CATSLLARGEETQYF
TRBV4-2,TRBJ2-7,NA,TRBD2,TGTGCCAGCAGCCAAGTGGGACTAGCGGGGGGGCCCTCCTACGAGCAGTACTTC,CASSQVGLAGGPSYEQYF
TRBV3-1/TRBV3-2,TRBJ2-1,NA,NA,TGTGCCAGCAGGCCAGGGATAGCGGCACCCCCAAGCTCCTACAATGAGCAGTTCTTC,CASRPGIAAPPSSYNEQFF
TRBV18,TRBJ1-4,NA,TRBD1,TGTGCCAGCTCACCGGCACAGGGGGCAACTAATGAAAAACTGTTTTTT,CASSPAQGATNEKLFF
TRBV11-3,TRBJ2-1,once,NA,TGTGCCAGCAGCTTTACGGGGGAGCAGTTCTTC,CASSFTGEQFF
TRBV7-2,TRBJ1-1,NA,NA,TGTGCCAGCAGCTTAATCAGGGGGAACACTGAAGCTTTCTTT,CASSLIRGNTEAFF
TRBV10-1,TRBJ1-1,NA,TRBD1,TGCGCCAGCAGGAGACAGGGTCCAAACACTGAAGCTTTCTTT,CASRRQGPNTEAFF
TRBV4-3,TRBJ1-4,NA,TRBD1,TGCGCCAGCAGCCAAGAGCACCCCAGGGGGCGCCATGAAAAACTGTTTTTT,CASSQEHPRGRHEKLFF